This entry features one TCR beta chain sequence. The sample originates from a study of CD8 T cells in ankylosing spondylitis. The ends were cut back, 4 bases at V and 5 bases at J, with 10 bases in the middle. Germline V gene sequence: CDR1 SGHRS, CDR2 YFSETQ. The CDR3 consists of 14 residues. TCRdb ran MiXCR on the 5' RACE reads and lists one entry per CDR3 protein. The top ten hold around 10% of the sample, which has about 300,000 distinct CDR3 sequences, roughly 12% seen once. The sequenced material came from blood, either unsorted or a sorted T cell fraction (not recorded which). This chain joins TRBV5-1 and TRBJ1-6, with D possibly TRBD1 on 5 matching bases. The receptor comes from a female donor with ankylosing spondylitis or in good health (not recorded which). Written as DNA, the CDR3 is TGCGCCAGCAGCGCAGGGATTAATAATTCACCCCTCCACTTT. Its protein is CASSAGINNSPLHF.